The rows below give T cell receptor beta chains drawn from one sample of a study of blood T cells in healthy people across ages. TCRdb re-analysed the 5' RACE reads in MiXCR, keeping a single row per CDR3 protein. The table includes fewer than 750,000 distinct CDR3 sequences, about 45% detected once. Sequenced input: blood. Receptor source: a man older than 75 in good health. Both conserved end residues are part of each CDR3. Fields, in order: D gene, J gene, V gene, clone size, CDR3 DNA, CDR3 protein. D genes are given only for firm matches. Clone size is shown for a subset of rows, as once, few, many or a class of expanded clone.

>TRBD1|TRBJ1-1|TRBV6-2/TRBV6-3|NA
TGTACCAGCAGAGACGGACAGGCTGAATTTGAAGCTTTCTTT
CTSRDGQAEFEAFF
>NA|TRBJ2-6|TRBV6-2/TRBV6-3|NA
TGTGCCACAGAGGATGGGGGACTTCTGTACTCTGGGGCCAACGTCCTGACTTTC
CATEDGGLLYSGANVLTF
>TRBD2|TRBJ2-1|TRBV4-1|NA
TGCGCCAGCAGCCATTCTACTAGCGGGGGGGCCCGGTATGAGCAGTTCTTC
CASSHSTSGGARYEQFF
>NA|TRBJ2-1|TRBV4-3|few
TGCGCCAGCAGCCACTCATTGAGGGGGAACAATGAGCAGTTCTTC
CASSHSLRGNNEQFF
>NA|TRBJ2-7|TRBV7-9|few
TGTGCCAGCAGCAAAAGACGGGTCCCGGGCGAGCAGTACTTC
CASSKRRVPGEQYF
>NA|TRBJ2-7|TRBV20-1|NA
TGCAGTGCTAAAGATTACAATGAGCAGTACTTC
CSAKDYNEQYF
>NA|TRBJ1-1|TRBV20-1|NA
TGCAGTGCTAGCCACAGGGAGGTGAACACTGAAGCTTTCTTT
CSASHREVNTEAFF
>NA|TRBJ2-1|TRBV5-1|once
TGCGCCAGCAGCTTGGATGAAGGAGGAGCCTACAATGAGCAGTTCTTC
CASSLDEGGAYNEQFF
>NA|TRBJ2-5|TRBV28|NA
TGTGCCAGCAGTTACGGATGGGGGGAGACCCAGTACTTC
CASSYGWGETQYF
>NA|TRBJ2-5|TRBV5-1|NA
TGCGCCAGCAGCTTGGCACAGAAAGAGACCCAGTACTTC
CASSLAQKETQYF
>NA|TRBJ2-1|TRBV24-1|NA
TGTGCCACCAGTGATTTGCAAGGGGGGGCTAGCTACAATGAGCAGTTCTTC
CATSDLQGGASYNEQFF
>TRBD2|TRBJ2-3|TRBV27|NA
TGTGCCAGCGGACTAGCGGGAGGAAGAGAGTATTTT
CASGLAGGREYF
>TRBD1|TRBJ2-3|TRBV20-1|few
TGCAGTGCAAAAGGACAGGGGAGGACAGATACGCAGTATTTT
CSAKGQGRTDTQYF
>NA|TRBJ2-1|TRBV29-1|NA
TGCACCAGTGCTAGAAATTACAATGAGCAGTTCTTC
CTSARNYNEQFF
>TRBD1|TRBJ2-3|TRBV24-1|NA
TGTGCCACCAGTGATACCACAGGGGGTAACACAGATACGCAGTATTTT
CATSDTTGGNTDTQYF
>NA|TRBJ1-1|TRBV4-3|NA
TGCGCCAGCAGCCAAGATTTAACACCTTTAGGTAAAGCTTTCTTT
CASSQDLTPLGKAFF
>TRBD2|TRBJ2-1|TRBV11-1|few
TGTGCCAGCAGCTTAAGTGGGGGCGGTTTTCTAGCGGGAGCCGGCAATGAGCAGTTCTTC
CASSLSGGGFLAGAGNEQFF
>NA|TRBJ2-1|TRBV6-5|many
TGTGCCAGCAGTCGTCCGGGGGCATGGAATGAGCAGTTCTTC
CASSRPGAWNEQFF
>TRBD2|TRBJ2-1|TRBV18|NA
TGTGCCAGCTCACCCCAGCGGGGTGGGTACAATGAGCAGTTCTTC
CASSPQRGGYNEQFF
>TRBD2|TRBJ2-3|TRBV28|NA
TGTGCCAGCAGTGCTCTAGCGGGAGGCGCAGATACGCAGTATTTT
CASSALAGGADTQYF
>NA|TRBJ1-6|TRBV10-2|few
TGCGCCAGCGGAATCCGGTTAGGGCAGGGCCATTCACCCCTCCACTTT
CASGIRLGQGHSPLHF
>TRBD1|TRBJ2-1|TRBV15|few
TGTGCCACCAGCAGAGGGACAGGGGGCCTGAAGTTCTTC
CATSRGTGGLKFF
>TRBD2|TRBJ2-5|TRBV9|few
TGTGCCAGCAGCGCGGGACTACTCCAAGAGACCCAGTACTTC
CASSAGLLQETQYF
>NA|TRBJ2-5|TRBV20-1|few
TGCAGTGCTAGCCCGAAGAGGGTTAGAGAGACCCAGTACTTC
CSASPKRVRETQYF
>TRBD1|TRBJ1-5|TRBV6-6|NA
TGTGCCAGCAGTTACTTCGTTACAGGGGGCTATCAGCCCCAGCATTTT
CASSYFVTGGYQPQHF
>NA|TRBJ2-7|TRBV20-1|few
TGCAGTGTTCGCCGGACCTTCCCCCCCTACGAGCAGTACTTC
CSVRRTFPPYEQYF
>TRBD2|TRBJ2-7|TRBV7-2|NA
TGTGCCAGCAGCTTAGAGGGGACTAGCGGGAGTGGCGAGCAGTACTTC
CASSLEGTSGSGEQYF
>TRBD2|TRBJ2-1|TRBV29-1|NA
TGCAGCGTTTCAGTGGGGGGGAGCTACAATGAGCAGTTCTTC
CSVSVGGSYNEQFF
>TRBD2|TRBJ2-5|TRBV6-5|once
TGTGCCAGCGGTCCGAGCGGGAGGGCCGTCGGGGAGCAGTACTTC
CASGPSGRAVGEQYF
>NA|TRBJ2-1|TRBV27|NA
TGTGCCGGCAGTTTAAGGACAACTAGCTCCTACAATGAGCAGTTCTTC
CAGSLRTTSSYNEQFF
>NA|TRBJ2-7|TRBV10-1|NA
TGCGCCAGCAGCGCTTCCGGGACCCCCTACGAGCAGTACTTC
CASSASGTPYEQYF
>TRBD1|TRBJ2-3|TRBV20-1|NA
TGCAGTGCCTGGGAGGACAGGGCGCGCACAGATACGCAGTATTTT
CSAWEDRARTDTQYF
>NA|TRBJ2-1|TRBV7-9|NA
TGTGCCAGCAGCTTAGGCAGGGCTAGCGAGCAGTTCTTC
CASSLGRASEQFF
>TRBD2|TRBJ2-1|TRBV20-1|NA
TGCAGTGCTAGACTTAGCGGGAGGTACTCCTACAATGAGCAGTTCTTC
CSARLSGRYSYNEQFF
>TRBD2|TRBJ2-7|TRBV4-2|NA
TGTGCCAGCAGCCTTTACGGGACTAGCGTCAATGAGCAGTACTTC
CASSLYGTSVNEQYF
>TRBD2|TRBJ2-3|TRBV28|few
TGTGCCAGCAGTTCTGCGGGACTACGCACAGATACGCAGTATTTT
CASSSAGLRTDTQYF
>TRBD1|TRBJ2-7|TRBV5-1|NA
TGCGCCAGCAGCTTGGCCATTCAGGGGGTCTCCTACGAGCAGTACTTC
CASSLAIQGVSYEQYF
>TRBD2|TRBJ2-3|TRBV5-1|NA
TGCGCCAGCAGCACCACCGGGACTAGCGTTGTTACGCAGTATTTT
CASSTTGTSVVTQYF
>NA|TRBJ2-1|TRBV20-1|NA
TGCAGTGCTAGGGGCTCTAGCGCCCAAACCTACAATGAGCAGTTCTTC
CSARGSSAQTYNEQFF